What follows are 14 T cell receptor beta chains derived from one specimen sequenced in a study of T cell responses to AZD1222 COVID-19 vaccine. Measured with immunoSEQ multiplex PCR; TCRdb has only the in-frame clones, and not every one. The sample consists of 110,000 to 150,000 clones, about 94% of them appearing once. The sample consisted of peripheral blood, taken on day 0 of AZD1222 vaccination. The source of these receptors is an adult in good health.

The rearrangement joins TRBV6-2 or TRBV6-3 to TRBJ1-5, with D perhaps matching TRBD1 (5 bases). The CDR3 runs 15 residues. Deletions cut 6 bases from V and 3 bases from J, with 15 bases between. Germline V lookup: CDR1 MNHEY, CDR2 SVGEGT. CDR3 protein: CASSLGTGPNQPQHF. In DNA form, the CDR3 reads TGTGCCAGCAGCCTCGGGACGGGACCCAATCAGCCCCAGCATTTT.

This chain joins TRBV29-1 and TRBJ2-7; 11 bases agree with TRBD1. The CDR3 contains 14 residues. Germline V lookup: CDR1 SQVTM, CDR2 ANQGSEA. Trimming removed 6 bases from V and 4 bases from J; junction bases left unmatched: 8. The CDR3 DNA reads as TGCAGCGTCAGGACAGGGGGCTTATTATACGAGCAGTACTTC. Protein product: CSVRTGGLLYEQYF.

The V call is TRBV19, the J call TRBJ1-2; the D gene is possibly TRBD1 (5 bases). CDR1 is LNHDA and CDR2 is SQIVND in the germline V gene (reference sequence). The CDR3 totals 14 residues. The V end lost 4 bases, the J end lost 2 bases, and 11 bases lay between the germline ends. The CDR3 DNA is TGTGCCAGTAGTACCCCAGGGATAAACTATGGCTACACCTTC. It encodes CASSTPGINYGYTF.

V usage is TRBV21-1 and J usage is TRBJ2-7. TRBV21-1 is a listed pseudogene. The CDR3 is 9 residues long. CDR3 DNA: TGTGCCAGCAGAAGCGAGCAGTACTTC. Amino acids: CASRSEQYF.

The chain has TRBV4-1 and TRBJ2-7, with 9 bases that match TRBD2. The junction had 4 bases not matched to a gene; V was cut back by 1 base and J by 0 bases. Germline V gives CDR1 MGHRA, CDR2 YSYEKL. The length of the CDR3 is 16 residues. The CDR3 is CASSQVGAGGSYEQYF. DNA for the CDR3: TGCGCCAGCAGCCAAGTAGGAGCGGGAGGCTCCTACGAGCAGTACTTC.

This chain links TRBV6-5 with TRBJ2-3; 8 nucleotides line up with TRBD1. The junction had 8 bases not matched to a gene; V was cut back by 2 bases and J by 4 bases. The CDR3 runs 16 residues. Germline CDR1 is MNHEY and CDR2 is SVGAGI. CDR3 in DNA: TGTGCCAGCAGTTACAGGCAGGGGGCCAGGGCAGATACGCAGTATTTT. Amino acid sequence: CASSYRQGARADTQYF.

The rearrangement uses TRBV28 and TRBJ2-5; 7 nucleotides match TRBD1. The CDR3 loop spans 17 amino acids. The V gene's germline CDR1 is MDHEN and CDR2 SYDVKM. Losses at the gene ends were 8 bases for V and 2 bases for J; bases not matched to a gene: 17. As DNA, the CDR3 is TGTGCCAGCGCCCCACGCCGCGTCGAACAGGGGCAAGAGACCCAGTACTTC. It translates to CASAPRRVEQGQETQYF.

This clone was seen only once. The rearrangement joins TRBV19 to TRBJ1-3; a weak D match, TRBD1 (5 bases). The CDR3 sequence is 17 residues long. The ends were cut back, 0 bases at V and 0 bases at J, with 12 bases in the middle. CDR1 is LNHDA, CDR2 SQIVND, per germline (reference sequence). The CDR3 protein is CASSIDLDGHSGNTIYF. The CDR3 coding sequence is TGTGCCAGTAGTATAGATCTGGACGGACACTCTGGAAACACCATATATTTT.

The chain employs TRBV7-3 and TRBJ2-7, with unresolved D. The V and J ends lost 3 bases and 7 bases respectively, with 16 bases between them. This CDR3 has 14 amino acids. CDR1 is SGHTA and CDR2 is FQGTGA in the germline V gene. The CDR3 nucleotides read TGTGCCAGCAGCTTGTGGTCCGGCCAAAGGGAGCAGTACTTC. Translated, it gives CASSLWSGQREQYF.

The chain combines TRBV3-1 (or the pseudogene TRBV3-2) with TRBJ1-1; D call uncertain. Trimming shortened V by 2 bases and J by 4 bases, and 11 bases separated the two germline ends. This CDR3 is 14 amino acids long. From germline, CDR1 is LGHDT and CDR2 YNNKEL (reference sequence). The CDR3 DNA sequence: TGTGCCAGCAGCCAAAGATCGGTCTCCACTGAAGCTTTCTTT. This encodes CASSQRSVSTEAFF.

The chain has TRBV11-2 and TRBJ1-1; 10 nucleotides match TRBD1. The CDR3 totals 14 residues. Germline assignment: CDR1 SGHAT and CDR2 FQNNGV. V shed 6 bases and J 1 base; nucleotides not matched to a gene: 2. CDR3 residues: CASRDRGGNTEAFF. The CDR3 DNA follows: TGTGCCAGCAGGGACAGGGGGGGGAACACTGAAGCTTTCTTT.

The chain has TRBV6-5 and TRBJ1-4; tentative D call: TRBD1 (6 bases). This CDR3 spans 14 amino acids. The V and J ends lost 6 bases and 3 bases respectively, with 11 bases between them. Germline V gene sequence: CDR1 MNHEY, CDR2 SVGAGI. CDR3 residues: CASRPGAANEKLFF. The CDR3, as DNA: TGTGCCAGCAGGCCAGGGGCCGCTAATGAAAAACTGTTTTTT.

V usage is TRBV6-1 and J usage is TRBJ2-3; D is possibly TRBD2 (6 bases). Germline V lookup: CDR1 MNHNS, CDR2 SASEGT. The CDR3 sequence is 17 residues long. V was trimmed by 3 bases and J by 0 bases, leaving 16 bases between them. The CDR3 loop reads CASSDYRRTTSTDTQYF. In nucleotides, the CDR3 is TGTGCCAGCAGTGACTACCGACGGACTACTAGCACAGATACGCAGTATTTT.

Here the CDR3 DNA reads TGTGCCAGCAGTGCAACGACGGCTAGCGGGAGAGATACGCAGTATTTT. Its protein is CASSATTASGRDTQYF. This chain links TRBV6-1 with TRBJ2-3, with TRBD2 identical over 10 bases. The length of the CDR3 is 16 residues. Germline CDR1 is MNHNS and CDR2 is SASEGT. Losses at the gene ends were 4 bases for V and 5 bases for J; bases not matched to a gene: 9.